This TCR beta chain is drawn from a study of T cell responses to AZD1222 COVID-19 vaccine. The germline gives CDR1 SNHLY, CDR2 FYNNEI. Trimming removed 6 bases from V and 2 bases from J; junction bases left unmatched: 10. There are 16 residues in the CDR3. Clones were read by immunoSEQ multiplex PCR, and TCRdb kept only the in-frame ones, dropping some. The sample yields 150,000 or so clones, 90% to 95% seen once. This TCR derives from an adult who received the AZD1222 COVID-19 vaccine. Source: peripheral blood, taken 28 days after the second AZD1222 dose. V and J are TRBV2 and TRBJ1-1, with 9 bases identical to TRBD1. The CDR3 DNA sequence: TGTGCCAGCAGCTTTAGTCCGGGACAGGGAAACACTGAAGCTTTCTTT. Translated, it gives CASSFSPGQGNTEAFF.